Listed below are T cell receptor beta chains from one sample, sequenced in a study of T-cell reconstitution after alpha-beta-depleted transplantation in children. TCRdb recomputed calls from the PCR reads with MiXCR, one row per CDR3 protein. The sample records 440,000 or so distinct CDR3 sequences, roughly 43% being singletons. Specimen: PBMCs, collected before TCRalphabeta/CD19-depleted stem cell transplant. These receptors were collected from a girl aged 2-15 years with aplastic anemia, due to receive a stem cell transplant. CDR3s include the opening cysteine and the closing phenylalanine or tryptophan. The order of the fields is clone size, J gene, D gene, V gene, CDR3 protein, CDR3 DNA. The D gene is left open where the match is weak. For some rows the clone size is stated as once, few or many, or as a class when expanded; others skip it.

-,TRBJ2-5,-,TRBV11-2,CASSSLVSGTRETQYF,TGTGCCAGCAGCTCACTAGTAAGCGGTACGAGAGAGACCCAGTACTTC
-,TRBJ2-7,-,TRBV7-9,CASSSTRGSYEQYF,TGTGCCAGCAGTTCGACAAGGGGGTCCTACGAGCAGTACTTC
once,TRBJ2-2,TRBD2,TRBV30,CAWSGLAALNTGELFF,TGTGCCTGGAGTGGACTAGCGGCATTGAACACCGGGGAGCTGTTTTTT
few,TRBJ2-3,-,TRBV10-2,CASGRSGLLHTQYF,TGCGCCAGCGGACGATCGGGACTCCTCCATACGCAGTATTTT
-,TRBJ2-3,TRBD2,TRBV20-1,CSASRLAGESDTQYF,TGCAGTGCTAGCAGACTAGCGGGAGAATCAGATACGCAGTATTTT
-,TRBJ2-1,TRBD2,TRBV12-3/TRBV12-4,CASSSIEGLALQSSYNEQFF,TGTGCCAGCAGTTCGATTGAGGGACTAGCGCTTCAGAGCTCCTACAATGAGCAGTTCTTC
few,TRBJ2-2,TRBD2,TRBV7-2,CASSSSAGVRSTGELFF,TGTGCCAGCAGCTCTTCAGCGGGAGTGCGGTCCACCGGGGAGCTGTTTTTT
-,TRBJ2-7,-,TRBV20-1,CSARSSGKMGVPYEQYF,TGCAGTGCTAGATCCTCCGGGAAGATGGGAGTCCCCTACGAGCAGTACTTC
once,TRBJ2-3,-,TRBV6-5,CASSSRGAGGTQYF,TGTGCCAGCAGTTCACGGGGGGCCGGGGGAACGCAGTATTTT
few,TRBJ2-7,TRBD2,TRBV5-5,CASSLAGVAGGYEQYF,TGTGCCAGCAGCTTGGCCGGGGTAGCGGGGGGCTACGAGCAGTACTTC
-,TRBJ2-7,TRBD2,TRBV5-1,CASRLIAGETYEQYF,TGCGCCAGCAGACTGATAGCGGGGGAGACCTACGAGCAGTACTTC
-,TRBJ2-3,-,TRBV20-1,CSASVVGRRPTDTQYF,TGCAGTGCTAGCGTCGTTGGACGCCGCCCCACAGATACGCAGTATTTT
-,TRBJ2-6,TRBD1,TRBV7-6,CASSLMTGVLSGANVLTF,TGTGCCAGCAGCTTGATGACAGGGGTCCTCTCTGGGGCCAACGTCCTGACTTTC
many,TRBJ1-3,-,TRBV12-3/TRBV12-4,CASSSPSGIENTIYF,TGTGCCAGCAGTTCCCCGTCGGGGATTGAAAACACCATATATTTT
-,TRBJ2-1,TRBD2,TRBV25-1,CASRSDRGGGNEQFF,TGTGCCAGTCGCTCTGACCGCGGGGGGGGCAATGAGCAGTTCTTC
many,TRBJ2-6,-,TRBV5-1,CASSLERGQQGLNVLTF,TGCGCCAGCAGCTTGGAAAGAGGACAACAGGGATTAAACGTCCTGACTTTC
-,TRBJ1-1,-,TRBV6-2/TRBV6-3,CASSYRWGNTEAFF,TGTGCCAGCAGTTACAGATGGGGGAACACTGAAGCTTTCTTT
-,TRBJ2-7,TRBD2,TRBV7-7,CASSLERLAGLIYEQYF,TGTGCTAGCAGCTTAGAGAGACTAGCGGGACTTATCTACGAGCAGTACTTC
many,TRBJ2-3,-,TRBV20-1,CSARQGEAAQYF,TGCAGTGCTAGGCAAGGAGAAGCGGCGCAGTATTTT
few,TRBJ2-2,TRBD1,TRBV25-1,CASRASTGDTGELFF,TGTGCCAGCAGGGCTTCTACAGGGGACACCGGGGAGCTGTTTTTT
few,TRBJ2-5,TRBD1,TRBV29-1,CSVLINRGQETQYF,TGCAGCGTTCTTATTAACAGGGGACAAGAGACCCAGTACTTC
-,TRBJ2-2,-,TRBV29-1,CSVESGDTGELFF,TGCAGCGTTGAATCAGGAGACACCGGGGAGCTGTTTTTT